This T cell receptor beta chain was documented in a study of cytomegalovirus exposure and HLA in healthy donors (dated by TCRdb to 2016 to 2017). Study-level background: An earlier analysis of some 500 of the donors reported roughly 270 Gb of sequence data and about 100 million unique TCR beta sequences from about 200 million T cells. Approximately 310 gigabases of sequencing data and roughly 81 million unique TCR sequences made up an early release that covered 500 to 700 HLA-typed donors. Of the roughly 400 genotyped donors, 81% were placed in the genetic ancestry cluster associated with self-reported Caucasian donors. The study was designed to test whether signatures of past pathogen exposure could be identified by cataloging public T cell receptors. The study profiled the T cell repertoires of fewer than 850 subjects by immunosequencing and related them to cytomegalovirus serostatus. A separate validation cohort of over a hundred different subjects was used in addition to the roughly 670-subject first cohort. To predict cytomegalovirus infection status, the study brought together high-throughput TCR immunosequencing, statistical association of individual TCRs with disease status, and machine learning. To study patterns of TCR occurrence, a later analysis re-analyzed previously published TCR beta repertoires from several hundred donors and added high-resolution HLA genotyping. The later analysis used no new phenotypic data to find candidate immune exposures, relying instead on TCR beta sequences and their occurrence across donors. In an earlier analysis of more than 550 of the donors, high-throughput TCR beta sequencing was used to judge whether each TCR beta V gene segment behaved as functional or pseudogenic. Alongside the repertoire data, information on donor age, sex, ethnicity and CMV serostatus was compiled. A later genetic analysis took genome-wide SNP genotypes for about three fifths of the roughly 670 donors and used that subset as a discovery cohort. All discovery cohort repertoires had been generated using a single sequencing platform. Both class I and class II loci were covered by HLA typing, at four-digit resolution. Typing coverage varied by locus: roughly 629-640 donors for A, B, C, DRB1 and DQB1; approximately 560 for DQA1; about 600 for DPA1; fewer than 480 for DPB1. Four or five DR-DQ haplotypes were handled as single units for association and clustering because linkage in the cohort was strong. Among 398 genotyped donors of the cohort, an average of approximately 240,000 unique TCR beta nucleotide sequences were sequenced per donor, roughly 18% of them non-productive.

This clone was detected only a few times. The antigen it binds to is not known. Qualities for individual bases were not recorded, and no much larger clone is one base off. The trim is 8 bases for V and 4 bases for J, with a gap of 9 bases between the germline ends. CDR3 length: 11 amino acids, cysteine to phenylalanine. Only the CDR3 part of the read is kept: 33 bases, read in frame from the first base. According to the germline V gene, CDR1 reads MNHNS and CDR2 reads SASEGT. In total, 630 or so healthy bone marrow donors made up the cohort. At the time of sampling, all cohort members were nominally healthy, though unrecorded immune exposures were likely present. The donor tested CMV seropositive and was one of the 289 seropositive cohort members. Each donor provided a peripheral blood sample, and peripheral blood mononuclear cells were used for TCR beta sequencing. Genomic DNA was extracted from the blood cell samples with the Qiagen DNeasy Blood Extraction Kit.

Points the paper makes about the study in general: When HLA alleles, especially DR and DQ, strongly co-occurred, TCR associations were difficult to assign to individual alleles. Compared with equally common non-associated chains, HLA-associated TCR beta chains in a later analysis were more clonally expanded and had lower generation probabilities. Because counts were too low, approximately 18 rarely observed V segments, including chromosome 9 orphons, were excluded from the earlier analysis of around 590 of the donors. A cluster of highly shared sequence variants was judged likely to be a technical artifact of the sequencing pipeline. HLA typing was unavailable for some donors at each locus, so association tests used only the typed subset. A further reported finding was that TCR beta sequences accurately predicted the HLA-A and HLA-B alleles for most subjects in the first cohort. The presence/absence analyses assumed that sequencing depth was roughly uniform across donors, and that assumption may not be true. This cohort had only TCR beta chains sequenced, and the lack of alpha or paired-chain data limited which features could be detected. According to a later analysis, parvovirus B19, influenza, CMV and Epstein-Barr virus appeared linked to several top co-occurrence clusters. CMV serostatus was the only immune exposure information available for the cohort. A total of roughly 160 TCR beta chains were listed by the study as associated with cytomegalovirus. In an earlier analysis of some 500 of the donors, most TCR beta V segments were observed in productive rearrangements about 90% or about 30% of the time, broadly matching IMGT annotations. Some IMGT-functional V segments, including TRBV6-2 and TRBV6-3, could not be told apart with the 87-base-pair reads, so those segments were excluded. In vitro tests confirmed that three of the cytomegalovirus-associated TCR beta chains recognize cytomegalovirus antigens. At a false discovery rate of 0.05, a later analysis linked around 15,000 TCR beta sequences to specific HLA alleles. Linkage disequilibrium might explain the correlated functional status among segregating V segments, but an unknown experimental factor could not be ruled out. In both the original and validation cohorts, the classifier was reported to diagnose cytomegalovirus status with high specificity and sensitivity. In a later analysis, most CMV-associated TCR beta chains were found to appear HLA-restricted, with HLA associations seemingly driven largely by CMV exposure. According to a later analysis, TCR association rates differed among HLA loci, with DRB1 alleles showing the most associated TCRs and HLA-C alleles showing the fewest. In a later genetic analysis, a missense DCLRE1C variant was associated with V-gene and J-gene trimming of TCR beta chains, and the association was replicated in an independent cohort. Most TCR sequences were seen in very few donors, while some public TCRs were found in many individuals. According to the authors, the approach could potentially be generalized to other disease states and immunological phenotypes. Compared with the roughly 600-donor mean, donors in an Asian-associated ancestry cluster had fewer N-insertions in productive TCRs, according to a later genetic analysis.

Receptor libraries were prepared by the immunoSEQ multiplex PCR assay. A mixture of 60 forward primers for TCR Vbeta segments and 13 reverse primers for TCR Jbeta segments was used in the multiplex PCR. Amplification of the CDR3 region of rearranged TCR beta genes was performed with a multiplex PCR assay on genomic DNA. The Illumina HiSeq System was used to sequence the amplified TCR beta libraries as 87-base-pair reads. In the original analysis: A later analysis counted about 80 million unique TCR beta chains across the 690 or so repertoires, and around 12 million of these chains were shared by at least two donors. A nearest-neighbor algorithm error-corrected the raw reads and collapsed the reads into unique sequences, merging closely related sequences to remove PCR and sequencing errors. To assign V, D and J gene segments, CDR3 sequences were aligned to IMGT reference sequences. For a sequence to be retained, a match of at least six nucleotides was required to both a V gene segment and a J gene segment. A rearrangement was called productive if the CDR3 had no stop codons and remained in frame with V and J, and every other rearrangement was called non-productive. Following IMGT convention, CDR3 was defined as the stretch from the second conserved V-encoded cysteine up to the conserved J-encoded phenylalanine. The earlier analysis of some 540 of the donors excluded any sequence lacking an unambiguous match to a single V gene segment. In an earlier analysis of some 590 of the donors, a V segment was called functional when productive rearrangements were above 56.7%, and segregating when the standard deviation between donors exceeded 5%. To diagnose cytomegalovirus status from the catalog of TCR beta chain sequences, a statistical classification framework was built. V and J gene assignment, in a later analysis, came from comparing TCR nucleotide sequences with IMGT/GENE-DB human TR gene sequences. In a later analysis, CDR3 sequences and most-parsimonious VDJ recombination scenarios were assigned using the TCRdist pipeline. In a later analysis, each TCR beta chain was defined by its CDR3 amino acid sequence together with its V-gene family, and reads lacking a unique V-gene family were excluded. A later analysis removed roughly 590 highly shared, low-generation-probability nucleotide sequences to deal with suspected cross-contamination and a sequencing artifact. In a later analysis, a clonal expansion index was calculated for each public chain from normalized within-repertoire ranks of inferred template counts. In a later analysis, generation probabilities were computed using a VDJ recombination model fitted to out-of-frame rearrangements, and the results were checked against IGoR. A later analysis scored TCR-TCR, TCR-HLA and TCR-CMV co-occurrence with hypergeometric tests, applying a repertoire-size bias correction to TCR pairs. A later analysis estimated false discovery rates by permuting HLA or CMV assignments 20 times. A later analysis grouped co-occurring TCRs with DBSCAN, adding TCRdist sequence similarity when clustering within HLA-allele-positive subsets. Repertoires with fewer than 30,000 or more than 120,000 public chains were left out of co-occurrence clustering, as were five repertoires with anomalous nucleotide sharing. Imported from immuneACCESS, the table was reduced by TCRdb to in-frame sequences with V and J called. These copies leave out some clones; in studies compared against another copy, an unresolved V gene accounts for under half, and the cause of the remainder is not known. The V and J calls and the clone size are those of that table, but D and trimming were determined from the DNA. The sample has over 85,000 clones on record, more than 65% of them singletons. In total, the top ten clones hold about 6.6% of the sample.

The chain was built from TRBV6-1 and TRBJ2-7; the D region possibly corresponds to TRBD2 (5 bases align). This sequence was found in a man younger than 45 in good health and CMV-seropositive. Sequenced input: PBMCs. The bases read TGTGCCAGCCTAGCAAGGTACGAGCAGTACTTC. It encodes CASLARYEQYF.